The clone carrying this TCR beta chain was picked up many times. No antigen is known for it. This specimen belongs to a study of T cells in Graves' hyperthyroidism and ophthalmopathy. Amplification of TCR beta CDR3 regions was performed using RNA transcripts as template. Primed by the HTBI set, a first-round RT-PCR was run on the TCR CDR3. TCRdb processed the multiplex PCR reads anew with MiXCR; each CDR3 protein has one entry. The data hold more than 500,000 distinct CDR3 sequences, with 11% to 15% observed a single time. Each diagnosis drew on symptoms, thyroxine, TRAb, thyroid ultrasound and orbital computed tomography findings. The CDR3 contains 15 residues. Germline CDR1 MDHEN, CDR2 SYDVKM. V lost 7 bases and J lost 4, with 17 bases in between. Overall study results and limits: Blood samples included most of the expanded thyroid clonotypes exceeding 0.001.

The receptor's source is a woman in her forties with Graves' hyperthyroidism. The sample taken for sequencing was blood. J is TRBJ1-3 and V is TRBV28; no firm D call. DNA of the CDR3: TGTGCCAGCAAGACACCCTCCGCTTCAGGAAACACCATATATTTT. It specifies CASKTPSASGNTIYF. The full variable domain, completed using reference TRBV28 and TRBJ1-3, is DVKVTQSSRYLVKRTGEKVFLECVQDMDHENMFWYRQDPGLGLRLIYFSYDVKMKEKGDIPEGYSVSREKKERFSLILESASTNQTSMYLCASKTPSASGNTIYFGEGSWLTVV.